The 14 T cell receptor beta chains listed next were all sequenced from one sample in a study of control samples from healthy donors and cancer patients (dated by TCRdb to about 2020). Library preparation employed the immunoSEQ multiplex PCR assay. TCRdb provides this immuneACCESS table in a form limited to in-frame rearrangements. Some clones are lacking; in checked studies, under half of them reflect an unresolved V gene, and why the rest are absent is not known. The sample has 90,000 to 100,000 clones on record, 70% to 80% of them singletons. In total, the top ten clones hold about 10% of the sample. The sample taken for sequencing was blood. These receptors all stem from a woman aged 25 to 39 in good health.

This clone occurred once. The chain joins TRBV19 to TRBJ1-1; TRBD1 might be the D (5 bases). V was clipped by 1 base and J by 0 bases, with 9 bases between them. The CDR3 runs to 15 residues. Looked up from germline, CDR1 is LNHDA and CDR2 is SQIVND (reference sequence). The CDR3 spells CASSIGGLVNTEAFF. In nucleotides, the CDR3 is TGTGCCAGTAGTATAGGGGGACTAGTGAACACTGAAGCTTTCTTT.

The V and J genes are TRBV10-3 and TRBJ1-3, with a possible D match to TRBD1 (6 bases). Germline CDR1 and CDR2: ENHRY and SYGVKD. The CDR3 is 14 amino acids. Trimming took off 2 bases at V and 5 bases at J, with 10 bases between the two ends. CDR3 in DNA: TGTGCCATCAGTGAGATCACAGGGCGAAACACCATATATTTT. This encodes CAISEITGRNTIYF.

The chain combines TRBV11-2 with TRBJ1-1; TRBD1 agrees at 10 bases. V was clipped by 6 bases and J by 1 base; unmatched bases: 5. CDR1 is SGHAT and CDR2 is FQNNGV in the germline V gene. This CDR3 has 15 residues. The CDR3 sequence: CASSWTGGGNTEAFF. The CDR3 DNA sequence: TGTGCCAGCAGTTGGACAGGGGGTGGGAACACTGAAGCTTTCTTT. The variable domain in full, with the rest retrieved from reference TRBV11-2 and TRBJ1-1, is EAGVAQSPRYKIIEKRQSVAFWCNPISGHATLYWYQQILGQGPKLLIQFQNNGVVDDSQLPKDRFSAERLKGVDSTLKIQPAKLEDSAVYLCASSWTGGGNTEAFFGQGTRLTVV.

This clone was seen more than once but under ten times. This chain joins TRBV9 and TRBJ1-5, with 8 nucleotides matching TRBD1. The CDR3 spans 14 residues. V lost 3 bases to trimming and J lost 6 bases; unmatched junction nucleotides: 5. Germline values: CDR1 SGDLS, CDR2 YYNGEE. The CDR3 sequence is CASSAGQGSQPQHF. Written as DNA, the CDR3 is TGTGCCAGCAGCGCCGGACAGGGAAGTCAGCCCCAGCATTTT.

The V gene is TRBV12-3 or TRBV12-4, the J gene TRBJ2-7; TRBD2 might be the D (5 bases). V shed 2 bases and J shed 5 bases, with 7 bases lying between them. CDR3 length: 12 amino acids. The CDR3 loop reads CASSLSGHEQYF. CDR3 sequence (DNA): TGTGCCAGCAGTTTAAGCGGACACGAGCAGTACTTC.

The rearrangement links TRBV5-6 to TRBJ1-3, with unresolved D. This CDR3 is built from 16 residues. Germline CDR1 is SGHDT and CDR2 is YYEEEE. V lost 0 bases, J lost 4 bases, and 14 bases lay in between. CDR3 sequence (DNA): TGTGCCAGCAGCTTGGGTCGGGTATCCCAAGGAAACACCATATATTTT. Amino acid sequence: CASSLGRVSQGNTIYF.

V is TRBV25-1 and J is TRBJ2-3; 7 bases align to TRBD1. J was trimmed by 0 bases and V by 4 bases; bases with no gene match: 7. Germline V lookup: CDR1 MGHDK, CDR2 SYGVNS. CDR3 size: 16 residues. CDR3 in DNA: TGTGCCAGCAGTGGAGGACAGGTGAGGAGCACAGATACGCAGTATTTT. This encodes CASSGGQVRSTDTQYF. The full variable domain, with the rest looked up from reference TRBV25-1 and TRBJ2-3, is EADIYQTPRYLVIGTGKKITLECSQTMGHDKMYWYQQDPGMELHLIHYSYGVNSTEKGDLSSESTVSRIRTEHFPLTLESARPSHTSQYLCASSGGQVRSTDTQYFGPGTRLTVL.

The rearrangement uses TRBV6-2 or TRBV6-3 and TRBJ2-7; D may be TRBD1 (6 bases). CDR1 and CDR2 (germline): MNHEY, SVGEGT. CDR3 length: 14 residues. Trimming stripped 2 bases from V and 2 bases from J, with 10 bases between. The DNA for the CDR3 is TGTGCCAGCAGTTACGGTGGACAGCCCTACGAGCAGTACTTC. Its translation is CASSYGGQPYEQYF.

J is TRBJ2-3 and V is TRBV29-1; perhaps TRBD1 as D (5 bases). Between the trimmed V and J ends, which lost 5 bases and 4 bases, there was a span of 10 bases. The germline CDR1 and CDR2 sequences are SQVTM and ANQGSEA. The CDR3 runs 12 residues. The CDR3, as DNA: TGCAGCGTTATTCGGACATCAGATACGCAGTATTTT. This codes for CSVIRTSDTQYF.

CDR3: CASRRQGRNEKLFF. CDR3 DNA: TGTGCCAGTAGACGACAGGGTCGGAATGAAAAACTGTTTTTT. This sequence joins TRBV19 and TRBJ1-4; 7 nucleotides align to TRBD1. Trimming cost V 6 bases and J 5 bases; bases outside gene matches: 6. Germline CDR1 LNHDA, CDR2 SQIVND (reference sequence). There are 14 residues in the CDR3.

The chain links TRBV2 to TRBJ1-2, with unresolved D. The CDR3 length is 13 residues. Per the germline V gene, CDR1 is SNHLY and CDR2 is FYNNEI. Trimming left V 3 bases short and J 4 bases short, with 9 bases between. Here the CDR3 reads CASSELRFYGYTF. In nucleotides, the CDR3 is TGTGCCAGCAGTGAGTTAAGATTCTATGGCTACACCTTC.

The CDR3 DNA is TGTGCCAGCAGCCCAAGGACAGGGGGCATTCAGTACTTC. This sequence encodes CASSPRTGGIQYF. This chain links TRBV9 with TRBJ2-4; 10 bases map to TRBD1. Germline V gene lookup returns CDR1 SGDLS and CDR2 YYNGEE. This CDR3 has 13 residues. V shed 4 bases, J shed 9 bases, and the junction held 4 bases outside the gene matches.

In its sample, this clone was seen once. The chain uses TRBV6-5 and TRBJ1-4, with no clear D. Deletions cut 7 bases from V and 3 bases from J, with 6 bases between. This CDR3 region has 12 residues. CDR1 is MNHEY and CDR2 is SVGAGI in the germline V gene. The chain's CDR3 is CASTVPNEKLFF. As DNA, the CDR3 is TGTGCCAGCACGGTCCCTAATGAAAAACTGTTTTTT.

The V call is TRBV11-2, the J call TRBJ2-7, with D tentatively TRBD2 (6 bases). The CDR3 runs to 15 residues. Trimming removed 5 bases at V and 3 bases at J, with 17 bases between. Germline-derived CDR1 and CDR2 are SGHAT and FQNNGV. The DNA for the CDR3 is TGTGCCAGCAGCCTGGTGTCGGGGGAGTACTACGAGCAGTACTTC. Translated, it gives CASSLVSGEYYEQYF.